Presented here are 13 T cell receptor beta chains from one specimen sequenced in a study of blood T cell repertoires in COVID-19. Only in-frame clones appear in the TCRdb table, and some are missing; sequencing was by immunoSEQ multiplex PCR. The sample shows approximately 380,000 clones, 88% of them seen only once. The sample was PBMCs or T cells enriched from blood (not recorded which). The source of these receptors is a woman aged 18-29 years who had recovered from COVID-19.

The chain's CDR3 is CASNALAGVNNEQFF. In nucleotides, the CDR3 is TGTGCCAGCAACGCACTAGCGGGGGTCAACAATGAGCAGTTCTTC. The genes are TRBV2 and TRBJ2-1; 11 bases are a match to TRBD2. The CDR3 is 15 residues long. V trimming: 7 bases; J trimming: 5 bases; junction bases outside the gene matches: 7. CDR1 SNHLY and CDR2 FYNNEI come from the germline V gene.

The chain combines TRBV2 with TRBJ2-3; D might be TRBD2 (6 bases). The germline CDR1 and CDR2 sequences are SNHLY and FYNNEI. This CDR3 is 15 amino acids long. The ends were cut back, 7 bases at V and 2 bases at J, with 16 bases in the middle. CDR3 residues: CASNPAGIFTDTQYF. CDR3 nucleotide sequence: TGTGCCAGCAACCCGGCGGGGATCTTCACAGATACGCAGTATTTT.

The chain recombines TRBV5-4 with TRBJ2-3, with D perhaps TRBD2 (6 bases). V was shortened by 6 bases and J by 4 bases, with 9 bases between the two germline ends. The CDR3 runs 12 residues. Germline V gene lookup returns CDR1 SGHNT and CDR2 YYREEE (reference sequence). Here the CDR3 reads CASTSAADTQYF. CDR3 DNA: TGTGCCAGCACTAGCGCCGCAGATACGCAGTATTTT.

Comments on this clone: This sample also contains other DNA sequences that code for the same CDR3. V usage is TRBV6-1 and J usage is TRBJ2-1, with a possible D match to TRBD2 (6 bases). This CDR3 is built from 13 residues. Germline V CDR1 and CDR2: MNHNS, SASEGT. V gave up 2 bases and J gave up 10 bases, with 12 bases separating them. CDR3 in DNA: TGTGCCAGCAGTGAAACGGGGGTTGGGGAGCAGTTCTTC. It is translated as CASSETGVGEQFF.

This chain uses TRBV5-6 with TRBJ1-3; 9 bases are shared with TRBD1. The CDR3 spans 15 residues. Germline V lookup: CDR1 SGHDT, CDR2 YYEEEE. With V trimmed by 4 bases and J by 0 bases, 2 bases remained unmatched. CDR3 sequence reads: CASSGQGFSGNTIYF. DNA for the CDR3: TGTGCCAGCAGCGGACAGGGGTTCTCTGGAAACACCATATATTTT. Drawing the rest from reference TRBV5-6 and TRBJ1-3, the complete variable domain is DAGVTQSPTHLIKTRGQQVTLRCSPKSGHDTVSWYQQALGQGPQFIFQYYEEEERQRGNFPDRFSGHQFPNYSSELNVNALLLGDSALYLCASSGQGFSGNTIYFGEGSWLTVV.

The chain combines TRBV6-4 with TRBJ2-1, with TRBD2 matching 8 bases. After removal of 3 bases from V and 3 bases from J, the junction contained 4 bases not matched to a gene. The CDR3 extends over 15 amino acids. The germline gives CDR1 MRHNA, CDR2 SNTAGT. The CDR3 protein is CASSERGEIYNEQFF. The CDR3 DNA reads TGTGCCAGCAGTGAGCGGGGGGAAATCTACAATGAGCAGTTCTTC.

The rearrangement links TRBV13 to TRBJ2-5; TRBD2 aligns across 7 bases. Germline CDR1 and CDR2: PRHDT and FYEKMQ (reference sequence). The CDR3 sequence is 16 residues long. V trimming: 5 bases; J trimming: 1 base; junction bases outside the gene matches: 10. Here the CDR3 DNA reads TGTGCCAGCAGCCCAACTAGCGAGGAGGGCCAAGAGACCCAGTACTTC. It is translated as CASSPTSEEGQETQYF.

CDR3 sequence: CASSIHGENTQYF. As DNA, the CDR3 is TGTGCCAGCAGCATTCACGGGGAGAATACGCAGTATTTT. V gene TRBV7-2 combines with J gene TRBJ2-3, with D maybe TRBD2 (5 bases). There are 13 residues in the CDR3. V lost 5 bases and J 7 bases, leaving 13 bases between the germline ends. The germline gives CDR1 SGHTA, CDR2 FQGNSA.

This chain links TRBV5-1 with TRBJ2-3; 13 bases agree with TRBD2. The CDR3 has 17 amino acids. Unmatched junction bases numbered 6, after V lost 5 bases and J lost 0 bases. Germline V gives CDR1 SGHRS, CDR2 YFSETQ. The CDR3 sequence: CASSELAGGTSTDTQYF. The CDR3 DNA reads TGCGCCAGCAGTGAACTAGCGGGGGGGACTAGCACAGATACGCAGTATTTT.

CDR3 sequence: CASSFAGYTGELFF. The CDR3 nucleotides are TGTGCCAGCAGTTTCGCAGGGTACACCGGGGAGCTGTTTTTT. This chain links TRBV27 with TRBJ2-2; the D gene is possibly TRBD1 (5 bases). The CDR3 covers 14 residues. V lost 3 bases to trimming and J lost 3 bases, with 8 bases between them. Germline V gene lookup returns CDR1 MNHEY and CDR2 SMNVEV (reference sequence).

The V call is TRBV9, the J call TRBJ1-3; TRBD1 aligns across 7 bases. Trimming at V came to 3 bases and at J to 13 bases, leaving 13 bases not matched to a gene. From germline, CDR1 is SGDLS and CDR2 YYNGEE. This CDR3 is 14 amino acids long. The CDR3 is CASSGGTVTSLIYF. The CDR3, as DNA: TGTGCCAGCAGCGGTGGGACAGTCACTAGCTTAATATATTTT.

The chain uses TRBV4-1 and TRBJ1-4; 11 bases agree with TRBD1. The CDR3 covers 18 residues. Germline loops: CDR1 MGHRA, CDR2 YSYEKL. Trimming removed 3 bases from V and 6 bases from J; junction bases left unmatched: 12. The CDR3 nucleotides read TGCGCCAGCAGCCACCCTCGGGACAGGGGGAAGGGAGATGAAAAACTGTTTTTT. It translates to CASSHPRDRGKGDEKLFF.

The rearrangement links TRBV5-1 to TRBJ1-4, with a weak D call TRBD1 (5 bases). This CDR3 is 13 amino acids long. Trimming pared 6 bases from V and 5 bases from J, leaving 11 bases between. The germline CDR1 and CDR2 sequences are SGHRS and YFSETQ. The chain's CDR3 is CASTFSGNEKLFF. In DNA, the CDR3 is TGCGCCAGCACCTTCTCAGGGAATGAAAAACTGTTTTTT.